Only one count was recorded for the clone carrying this T cell receptor (beta chain). This may stem from a read error, because a much larger clone lies one nucleotide away. The data derive from a study of T-cell reconstitution after alpha-beta-depleted transplantation in children. Unique molecular identifiers were incorporated during preparation of the TCRbeta library. Using its own MiXCR run on the PCR reads, TCRdb lists one record per CDR3 protein. Of hundreds of thousands of distinct CDR3 sequences listed, approximately 10% are singletons. The CDR3 spans 12 residues. Germline loops: CDR1 MDHEN, CDR2 SYDVKM.

This specimen was PBMCs, taken before TCRalphabeta/CD19-depleted stem cell transplant. The rearrangement links TRBV28 to TRBJ1-1; D is perhaps TRBD1 (5 bases). This clonotype was sampled from a child less than two years old with acute myeloid leukemia, due to receive a stem cell transplant. The CDR3 here is CTSTRDVAEAFF. The CDR3, as DNA: TGTACCAGCACCAGGGATGTCGCTGAAGCTTTCTTT.